These 25 T cell receptor beta chains originate from one sample sequenced in a study of beta chain features in type 1 diabetes. Study-wide findings and caveats: Researchers report that Type 1 diabetes patients had moderately but significantly shorter TCRB CDR3s across all four CD4+ subsets.

No antigen has been identified for these receptors. All of the isolated RNA was reverse transcribed, so expressed TCRB transcripts were sequenced. TCRdb's table, derived via immunoSEQ multiplex PCR, lists solely in-frame clones and lacks some. Of a few hundred thousand clones in the sample, approximately 13% are singletons; the top ten hold roughly 0.015%. Sequencing was performed on naive CD4+ T cells from blood. The source of these receptors is a woman aged 18-29 years with type 1 diabetes.

This clone was seen a few times. The chain uses TRBV4-1 and TRBJ2-3; 7 nucleotides agree with TRBD2. The CDR3 length is 16 residues. V was clipped by 3 bases and J by 2 bases; unmatched bases: 8. The germline CDR1 and CDR2 sequences are MGHRA and YSYEKL. The chain's CDR3 is CASSQGGDPPTDTQYF. Here the CDR3 DNA reads TGCGCCAGCAGCCAGGGGGGGGATCCCCCCACAGATACGCAGTATTTT.

The V gene is TRBV7-9, the J gene TRBJ2-5, with D unclear. Trimming took 3 bases from V and 2 from J, leaving 4 bases between them. The CDR3 length is 12 residues. Germline CDR1 and CDR2: SEHNR and FQNEAQ (reference sequence). CDR3 nucleotide sequence: TGTGCCAGCAGCTTCGAGCAAGAGACCCAGTACTTC. Amino acids: CASSFEQETQYF.

This chain joins TRBV2 and TRBJ2-7, with D possibly being TRBD1 (5 bases). The V end lost 7 bases, the J end lost 3 bases, and 13 bases lay between the germline ends. The CDR3 sequence is 13 residues long. Germline assignment: CDR1 SNHLY and CDR2 FYNNEI. CDR3 residues: CASKQEQDYEQYF. DNA of the CDR3: TGTGCCAGCAAACAGGAGCAGGACTACGAGCAGTACTTC.

This chain joins TRBV28 and TRBJ2-3, with 9 bases that match TRBD2. This CDR3 region has 16 residues. V lost 6 bases and J lost 2; bases outside the gene matches: 9. Germline CDR1 reads MDHEN; CDR2 reads SYDVKM. CDR3 in amino acids: CASSPSGRMFTDTQYF. DNA of the CDR3: TGTGCCAGCAGCCCAAGCGGGAGGATGTTCACAGATACGCAGTATTTT.

This clone appeared a few times. The chain carries TRBV11-3 and TRBJ2-2; TRBD1 is a possible D gene (6 bases). The germline V and J ends were trimmed by 1 base and 4 bases, with 13 bases remaining between them. CDR1 is SGHNT, CDR2 YENEEA, per germline. The CDR3 consists of 16 residues. In nucleotides, the CDR3 is TGTGCCAGCAGCTTAGGGGGACACCCGAGCACCGGGGAGCTGTTTTTT. Encoded protein: CASSLGGHPSTGELFF.

The genes are TRBV18 and TRBJ2-2; no definite D call. Germline V gene sequence: CDR1 KGHSH, CDR2 LQKENI. The CDR3 consists of 15 residues. V lost 1 base to trimming and J lost 2 bases, with 8 bases between them. The CDR3 loop reads CASSPRRGNTGELFF. The CDR3 DNA is TGTGCCAGCTCACCACGGAGAGGAAACACCGGGGAGCTGTTTTTT.

This clone occurred many times. CDR3 region: CASSPGLQETQYF. The CDR3 DNA reads TGCGCCAGCAGCCCCGGACTACAAGAGACCCAGTACTTC. V gene TRBV4-3 combines with J gene TRBJ2-5; possibly TRBD2 for D (6 bases). Germline values: CDR1 LGHNA, CDR2 YSLEER. V was cut by 4 bases and J by 2 bases, with 8 bases left in between. CDR3 length: 13 residues.

The chain employs TRBV12-2 and TRBJ1-2. TRBV12-2 constitutes a pseudogene. The CDR3 loop spans 9 amino acids. DNA for the CDR3: TGTGCAAGTCCCTTTAGATACACCTTC. It translates to CASPFRYTF.

V is TRBV7-2 and J is TRBJ2-5; possibly TRBD2 for D (5 bases). V shed 3 bases and J shed 4 bases, with 18 bases lying between them. The CDR3 spans 16 residues. The germline CDR1 and CDR2 sequences are SGHTA and FQGNSA. The CDR3 here is CASSLYPSGPSETQYF. In nucleotides, the CDR3 is TGTGCCAGCAGCTTGTACCCGAGCGGCCCCTCAGAGACCCAGTACTTC. The full variable domain, rest sourced from reference TRBV7-2 and TRBJ2-5, is GAGVSQSPSNKVTEKGKDVELRCDPISGHTALYWYRQSLGQGLEFLIYFQGNSAPDKSGLPSDRFSAERTGGSVSTLTIQRTQQEDSAVYLCASSLYPSGPSETQYFGPGTRLLVL.

This clone has a handful of counts. CDR3 loop: CASSPRWGRVFTEAFF. The CDR3 nucleotides read TGTGCCAGCAGCCCTCGGTGGGGCAGGGTCTTCACTGAAGCTTTCTTT. This rearrangement joins TRBV5-6 to TRBJ1-1; D might be TRBD1 (5 bases). V lost 4 bases, J lost 4 bases, and 20 bases lay in between. Germline V CDR1 and CDR2: SGHDT, YYEEEE. This CDR3 comprises 16 residues.

This clone was seen only a few times. This rearrangement joins TRBV4-2 to TRBJ2-2, with TRBD2 identical over 10 bases. The germline V gene encodes CDR1 LGHNA and CDR2 YNFKEQ. The CDR3 loop spans 18 amino acids. The V gene end was trimmed by 0 bases and the J gene end by 7 bases; junction bases not matched to a gene: 11. CDR3 nucleotides: TGTGCCAGCAGCCAAGATGGAGAGGCTAGCGGGAGTTACGGGGAGCTGTTTTTT. Encoded protein: CASSQDGEASGSYGELFF.

This clone was recorded a few times. The CDR3 here is CASSLEGTSGRQFF. CDR3 DNA sequence: TGTGCCAGCAGCTTAGAGGGGACTAGCGGGAGGCAGTTCTTC. The gene calls are TRBV7-2 and TRBJ2-1, with 14 bases that match TRBD2. V dropped 1 base and J dropped 12; count of bases not matched to a gene: 2. This CDR3 spans 14 amino acids. Germline CDR1 SGHTA, CDR2 FQGNSA.

The sample holds a few counts of this clone. The chain couples TRBV29-1 to TRBJ2-7, with 9 bases identical to TRBD2. After removal of 5 bases from V and 1 base from J, the junction contained 9 bases not matched to a gene. The CDR3 runs 15 residues. Per germline, CDR1 SQVTM and CDR2 ANQGSEA. CDR3 in amino acids: CSVLPTSGRSYEQYF. CDR3 nucleotides: TGCAGCGTTTTACCGACTAGCGGAAGGTCCTACGAGCAGTACTTC.

This clone was seen more than once but under ten times. V usage is TRBV30 and J usage is TRBJ2-3; D might be TRBD2 (6 bases). Trimming stripped 1 base from V and 2 bases from J, with 7 bases between. The CDR3 loop spans 13 amino acids. Germline CDR1 is GTSNPN and CDR2 is SVGIG (reference sequence). Written as DNA, the CDR3 is TGTGCCTGGAGTGGCGGGACCACAGATACGCAGTATTTT. Its translation is CAWSGGTTDTQYF.

The rearrangement links TRBV4-2 to TRBJ2-1; 7 bases are a match to TRBD2. Trimming took 3 bases from V and 5 from J; bases not matched to a gene: 4. Germline V gives CDR1 LGHNA, CDR2 YNFKEQ. The CDR3 consists of 14 residues. The DNA for the CDR3 is TGTGCCAGCAGCCAGCCTAGCGGAGACAATGAGCAGTTCTTC. Translation gives CASSQPSGDNEQFF.

The chain is built from TRBV18 and TRBJ1-1; D remains unclear. The CDR3 totals 14 residues. Germline CDR1 KGHSH, CDR2 LQKENI. The V and J ends lost 1 base and 1 base respectively, with 7 bases between them. The DNA of the CDR3 is TGTGCCAGCTCACCACGGGCAGCGAACACTGAAGCTTTCTTT. Translated, it gives CASSPRAANTEAFF.

This clone was detected only a few times. The rearrangement links TRBV30 to TRBJ2-1; the D gene is possibly TRBD2 (5 bases). CDR1 and CDR2 (germline): GTSNPN, SVGIG (reference sequence). CDR3 length: 12 residues. Trimming took off 3 bases at V and 8 bases at J, with 11 bases between the two ends. In DNA form, the CDR3 reads TGTGCCTGGAGAGACGGAGGTTATGAGCAGTTCTTC. The encoded protein is CAWRDGGYEQFF.

This clone was observed a few times. This CDR3 reads CASSPATGYYEQYF. CDR3 coding DNA: TGTGCCAGCTCACCGGCGACAGGGTACTACGAGCAGTACTTC. The chain is built from TRBV18 and TRBJ2-7, with 7 positions matching TRBD1. V gave up 3 bases and J gave up 3 bases; unmatched junction bases: 5. The CDR3 consists of 14 residues. Germline V gene data show CDR1 as KGHSH and CDR2 as LQKENI.

The V call is TRBV4-1, the J call TRBJ2-1; D may be TRBD2 (6 bases). The CDR3 spans 16 residues. V shed 7 bases and J shed 5 bases, with 21 bases lying between them. CDR1 is MGHRA, CDR2 YSYEKL, per germline. CDR3 residues: CASTRLVVGPNNEQFF. The CDR3 DNA is TGCGCCAGCACTAGACTAGTGGTGGGCCCTAACAATGAGCAGTTCTTC.

This clone has only a few counts. The rearrangement joins TRBV29-1 to TRBJ2-2, with 7 nucleotides matching TRBD1. Germline CDR1 is SQVTM and CDR2 is ANQGSEA. This CDR3 has 13 residues. V lost 7 bases to trimming and J lost 4 bases; unmatched junction nucleotides: 6. The CDR3 nucleotides are TGCAGCGCTATCTCAGGGGGCACCGGGGAGCTGTTTTTT. As protein: CSAISGGTGELFF.

This chain joins TRBV6-1 and TRBJ2-1; D is ambiguous. The V end lost 6 bases, the J end lost 2 bases, and 11 bases lay between the germline ends. CDR1 and CDR2 (germline): MNHNS, SASEGT. This CDR3 has 14 residues. CDR3 amino acids: CASRIGSTYNEQFF. The CDR3 region has the DNA TGTGCCAGCAGGATCGGGTCCACCTACAATGAGCAGTTCTTC.

V and J are TRBV29-1 and TRBJ2-2, with 9 bases aligning to TRBD2. Germline trimming cut 4 bases from V and 1 base from J; bases unmatched to any gene: 4. The CDR3 contains 15 residues. Looked up from germline, CDR1 is SQVTM and CDR2 is ANQGSEA. CDR3 loop: CSVVLTSGNTGELFF. The CDR3 nucleotides read TGCAGCGTTGTCTTGACTAGCGGGAACACCGGGGAGCTGTTTTTT.

The chain has TRBV5-8 and TRBJ2-4, with TRBD2 matching over 12 bases. J lost 1 base, V lost 1 base, and 12 bases had no gene match. CDR1 SGHTS and CDR2 YDEGEE come from the germline V gene. The CDR3 runs to 20 residues. Here the CDR3 reads CASSLKPGLAGRLAKNIQYF. The CDR3, as DNA: TGTGCCAGCAGCTTGAAGCCCGGACTAGCGGGACGGTTGGCCAAAAACATTCAGTACTTC.

This chain uses TRBV20-1 with TRBJ1-1; D call uncertain. CDR1 DFQATT and CDR2 SNEGSKA come from the germline V gene (reference sequence). The CDR3 runs to 11 residues. The V and J ends lost 6 bases and 1 base respectively, with 6 bases between them. DNA for the CDR3: TGCAGTGCGCGGAAGAACACTGAAGCTTTCTTT. This encodes CSARKNTEAFF.

CDR3 in amino acids: CASSLGRGIKQYF. For the CDR3, the DNA is TGTGCCAGCAGCTTAGGGCGAGGCATAAAGCAGTACTTC. V usage is TRBV7-9 and J usage is TRBJ2-7, with D uncertain. The germline CDR1 and CDR2 sequences are SEHNR and FQNEAQ (reference sequence). The ends were cut back, 1 base at V and 8 bases at J, with 12 bases in the middle. This CDR3 is 13 amino acids long. Using reference TRBV7-9 and TRBJ2-7 for the parts outside the CDR3, the full variable domain is DTGVSQNPRHKITKRGQNVTFRCDPISEHNRLYWYRQTLGQGPEFLTYFQNEAQLEKSRLLSDRFSAERPKGSFSTLEIQRTEQGDSAMYLCASSLGRGIKQYFGPGTRLTVT.